A single TCR beta chain is shown here with its context. Per the study methods: Estimation of nucleated cell counts relied on the amplification of reference gene primers. Some clones are missing from TCRdb's copy, which holds only in-frame ones; the method was immunoSEQ multiplex PCR. The V and J calls and the clone size are those of that table, but D and trimming were determined from the DNA. The data hold roughly 350,000 clones, with under 95% observed a single time. This specimen belongs to a study of blood T cell repertoires in COVID-19. Study background: The samples span acute and convalescent COVID-19 from the United States, Italy and Spain. Sources were T cells, B-cell-depleted T cells, or PBMCs; the material itself was cDNA or gDNA.

V dropped 0 bases and J dropped 4 bases, with 18 bases sitting between them. CDR3 length: 17 amino acids. Germline-derived CDR1 and CDR2 are MNHEY and SMNVEV (reference sequence). The source is a woman aged 18-29 years who had recovered from COVID-19. Sequenced material: peripheral blood. This chain links TRBV27 with TRBJ1-2, with D possibly being TRBD1 (6 bases). The CDR3 sequence: CASSLSIGGGRGYGYTF. CDR3 nucleotides: TGTGCCAGCAGTTTATCGATCGGGGGGGGGCGAGGCTATGGCTACACCTTC.